This TCR beta chain was captured by sequencing in a study of cytomegalovirus exposure and HLA in healthy donors. Vbeta (60) and Jbeta (13) primers were used in the PCR. Produced via immunoSEQ multiplex PCR; TCRdb's table is partial and in-frame only. In the table there are 150,000 to 190,000 clones, around 75% of which are singletons. This CDR3 has 13 residues. The V gene's germline CDR1 is MGHRA and CDR2 YSYEKL. V dropped 5 bases and J dropped 0 bases, with 8 bases sitting between them. Material for sequencing was PBMCs. The rearrangement joins TRBV4-1 to TRBJ2-7, with D hard to call. The TCR was taken from a man aged 18 to 29 in good health and CMV-seronegative. CDR3 amino acids: CASSSSLSYEQYF. The CDR3 DNA is TGCGCCAGCAGCTCGAGCCTCTCCTACGAGCAGTACTTC.